The present entry profiles one T cell receptor beta chain with its context. Its matching antigen is unknown. These data belong to a study of shared clonotypes between healthy human individuals. Broader study findings: Limitation of the genetic and exposure-history diversity represented came from the few donors.

CDR3 length: 17 residues. Per germline, CDR1 SEHNR and CDR2 FQNEAQ (reference sequence). V was trimmed by 6 bases and J by 3 bases, leaving 23 bases between them. It was at deep level that the assay was run. In the authors' methods: ImmunoSEQ gave junction-only sequences without quality scores, so filtering differed. Measured with immunoSEQ multiplex PCR; TCRdb has only the in-frame clones, and not every one. The V and J calls and clone size are taken from that table; D and trimming were inferred from the DNA. The sample includes about 2.2 million clones, roughly 93% seen only once; the top ten take about 1.6%. CD8 cells regarded as naive lacked CD45RO, were positively chosen for CCR7, and omitted terminally differentiated effector memory CD45RA+ cells. Caucasian adults living in Nashville, Tennessee, provided all samples.

The receptor was derived from a man aged 18 to 29 in good health. Some clones in this sample may be carry-over from other donors' samples. Material for sequencing was naive CD8+ T cells from PBMCs. The chain recombines TRBV7-9 with TRBJ1-2; D possibly corresponds to TRBD1 (5 bases). CDR3 residues: CASSSSLDGQGYYGYTF. The CDR3 region has the DNA TGTGCCAGCAGTTCTAGCCTCGACGGCCAGGGTTACTATGGCTACACCTTC. The full variable domain, in which reference TRBV7-9 and TRBJ1-2 provide the parts outside the CDR3, is DTGVSQNPRHKITKRGQNVTFRCDPISEHNRLYWYRQTLGQGPEFLTYFQNEAQLEKSRLLSDRFSAERPKGSFSTLEIQRTEQGDSAMYLCASSSSLDGQGYYGYTFGSGTRLTVV.